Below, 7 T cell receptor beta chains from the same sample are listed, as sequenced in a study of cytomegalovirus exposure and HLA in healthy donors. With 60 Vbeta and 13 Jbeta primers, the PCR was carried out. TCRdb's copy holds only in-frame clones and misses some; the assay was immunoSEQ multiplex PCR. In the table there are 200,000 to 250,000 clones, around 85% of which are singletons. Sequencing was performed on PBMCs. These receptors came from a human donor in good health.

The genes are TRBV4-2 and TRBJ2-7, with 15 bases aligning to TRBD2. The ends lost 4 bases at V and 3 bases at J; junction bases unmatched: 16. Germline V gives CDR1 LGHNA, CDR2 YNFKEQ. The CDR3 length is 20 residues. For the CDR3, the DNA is TGTGCCAGCAGCCCAGGGACGGTAGGACTAGCGGGAGGGCCCGGCTACGAGCAGTACTTC. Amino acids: CASSPGTVGLAGGPGYEQYF.

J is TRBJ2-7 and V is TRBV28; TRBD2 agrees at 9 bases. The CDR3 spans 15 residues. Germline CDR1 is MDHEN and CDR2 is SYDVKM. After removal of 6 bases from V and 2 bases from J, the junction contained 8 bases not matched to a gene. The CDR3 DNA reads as TGTGCCAGCAGCCCCTCTAGCGGGGAGCCCTACGAGCAGTACTTC. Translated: CASSPSSGEPYEQYF.

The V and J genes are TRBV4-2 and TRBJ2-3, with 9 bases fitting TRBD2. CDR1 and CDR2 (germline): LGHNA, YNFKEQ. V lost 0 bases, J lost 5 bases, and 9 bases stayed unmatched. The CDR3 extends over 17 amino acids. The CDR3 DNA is TGTGCCAGCAGCCAAGATCCCCTAAGAGCGGGAGGAGATACGCAGTATTTT. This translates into CASSQDPLRAGGDTQYF.

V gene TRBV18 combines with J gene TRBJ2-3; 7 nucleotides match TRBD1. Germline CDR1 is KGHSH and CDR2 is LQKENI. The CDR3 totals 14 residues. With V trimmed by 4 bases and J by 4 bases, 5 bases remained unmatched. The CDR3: CASSLNGQADTQYF. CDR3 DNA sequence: TGTGCCAGCTCACTAAACGGACAGGCAGATACGCAGTATTTT.

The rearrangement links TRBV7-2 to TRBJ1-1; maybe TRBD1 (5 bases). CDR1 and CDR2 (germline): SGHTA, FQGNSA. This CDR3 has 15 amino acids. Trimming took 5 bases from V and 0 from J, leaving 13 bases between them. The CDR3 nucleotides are TGTGCCAGCAGCCCCAGGGAGGATGTGAACACTGAAGCTTTCTTT. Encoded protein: CASSPREDVNTEAFF.

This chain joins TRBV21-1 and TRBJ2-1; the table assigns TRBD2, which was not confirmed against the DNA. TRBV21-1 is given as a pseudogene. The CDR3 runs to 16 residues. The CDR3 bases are TGTGCCAGCAGCAAAGTACGGGAGTTCCCATACAATGAGCAGTTCTTC. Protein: CASSKVREFPYNEQFF.

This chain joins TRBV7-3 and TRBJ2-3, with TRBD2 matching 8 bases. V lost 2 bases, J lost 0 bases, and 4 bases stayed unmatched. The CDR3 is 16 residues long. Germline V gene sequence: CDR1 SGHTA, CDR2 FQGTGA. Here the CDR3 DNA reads TGTGCCAGCAGCTTAGGGTCTAGCGGGAGCACAGATACGCAGTATTTT. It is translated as CASSLGSSGSTDTQYF.